A single T cell receptor beta chain is shown here with its context. The data were produced by immunoSEQ multiplex PCR, yet TCRdb's version contains in-frame clones alone and is incomplete. Of hundreds of thousands of clones in the sample, roughly nine tenths were seen once. These data originate in a study of Ad26.COV2.S vaccination and SARS-CoV-2 variants. V lost 0 bases, J lost 5 bases, and 10 bases lay in between. CDR3 length: 14 residues. CDR1 and CDR2 (germline): MNHEY, SVGEGT. The sample's treatment: about 20 received Ad26.COV2.S at low or high dose, single or two shots; several received placebo; per-sample allocation not given. Day 63 after the first injection of vaccine or placebo was the sampling time.

This clonotype was sampled from a person between 18 and 65 years old who received the Ad26.COV2.S COVID-19 vaccine or a placebo. The chain couples TRBV6-2 or TRBV6-3 to TRBJ1-2; D is unclear. The input for sequencing was peripheral blood, taken in a trial of Ad26.COV2.S vaccine versus placebo. The chain's CDR3 is CASSYSGFTYGYTF. The CDR3 DNA reads as TGTGCCAGCAGTTACTCCGGTTTTACTTATGGCTACACCTTC.